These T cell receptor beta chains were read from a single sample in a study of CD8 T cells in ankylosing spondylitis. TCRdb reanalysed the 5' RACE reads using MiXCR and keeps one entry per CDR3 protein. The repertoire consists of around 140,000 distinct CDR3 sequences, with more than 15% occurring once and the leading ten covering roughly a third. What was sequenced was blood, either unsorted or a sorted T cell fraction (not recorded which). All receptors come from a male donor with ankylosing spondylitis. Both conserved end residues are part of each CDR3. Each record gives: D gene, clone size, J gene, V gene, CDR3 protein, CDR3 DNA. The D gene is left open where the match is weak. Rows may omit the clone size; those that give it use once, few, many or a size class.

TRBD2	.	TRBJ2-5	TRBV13	CASSSASLATQETQYF	TGTGCCAGCAGCTCAGCATCACTAGCGACGCAAGAGACCCAGTACTTC
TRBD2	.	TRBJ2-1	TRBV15	CATSRGLAVSSYNEQFF	TGTGCCACCAGCAGGGGCCTAGCGGTAAGCTCCTACAATGAGCAGTTCTTC
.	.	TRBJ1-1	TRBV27	CASSFQGWGTEAFF	TGTGCCAGCAGTTTCCAGGGATGGGGTACTGAAGCTTTCTTT
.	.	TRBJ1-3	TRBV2	CATRVSGNTIYF	TGTGCCACGAGGGTCTCTGGAAACACCATATATTTT
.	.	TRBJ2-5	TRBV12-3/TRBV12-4	CASSLSKETQYF	TGTGCCAGCAGCCTTTCCAAGGAGACCCAGTACTTC
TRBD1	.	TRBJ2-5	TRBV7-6	CASSADRVMETQYF	TGTGCCAGCAGCGCGGACAGGGTAATGGAGACCCAGTACTTC
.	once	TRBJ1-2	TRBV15	CATSRDTLVGVAGRGYTF	TGTGCCACCAGCAGAGATACCCTAGTAGGGGTCGCGGGCCGTGGCTACACCTTC
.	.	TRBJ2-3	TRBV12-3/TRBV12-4	CASSSMSDTQYF	TGTGCCAGCAGTTCTATGTCAGATACGCAGTATTTT
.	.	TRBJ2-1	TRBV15	CATSRVLTDHNEQFF	TGTGCCACCAGCAGAGTCCTGACAGACCACAATGAGCAGTTCTTC
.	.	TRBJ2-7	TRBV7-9	CASSLAEGGSYEQYF	TGTGCCAGCAGCTTAGCCGAGGGGGGGTCCTACGAGCAGTACTTC
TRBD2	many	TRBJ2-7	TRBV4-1	CASSQKTSGSYEQYF	TGCGCCAGCAGCCAGAAGACTAGCGGGAGCTACGAGCAGTACTTC
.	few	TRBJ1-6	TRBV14	CASSEQSSLPLHF	TGTGCCAGCAGTGAACAGAGTTCGTTACCCCTCCACTTT
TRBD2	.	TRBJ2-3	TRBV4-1	CASSQRTAGGLDTQYF	TGCGCCAGCAGCCAACGTACAGCGGGAGGGCTGGATACGCAGTATTTT
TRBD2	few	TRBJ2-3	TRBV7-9	CASTPTPLAGTTDTQYF	TGTGCCAGCACCCCCACCCCCCTAGCGGGGACCACAGATACGCAGTATTTT
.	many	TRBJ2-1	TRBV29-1	CSVNRDSYNEQFF	TGCAGCGTAAACCGGGACTCCTACAATGAGCAGTTCTTC
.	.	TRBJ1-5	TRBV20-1	CSAQVGYSNQPQHF	TGCAGTGCCCAGGTGGGCTATAGCAATCAGCCCCAGCATTTT
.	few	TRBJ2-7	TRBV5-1	CASSLEQDYEQYF	TGCGCCAGCAGCTTGGAGCAAGACTACGAGCAGTACTTC
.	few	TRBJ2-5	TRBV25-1	CASSDKGAQYF	TGTGCCAGCAGTGACAAGGGTGCCCAGTACTTC
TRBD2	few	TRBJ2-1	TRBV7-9	CASSRTTSGNEQFF	TGTGCCAGCAGCCGCACTACTAGCGGGAATGAGCAGTTCTTC
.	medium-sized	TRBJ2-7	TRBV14	CASSPLDSYEQYF	TGTGCCAGCAGCCCCCTGGACAGCTACGAGCAGTACTTC
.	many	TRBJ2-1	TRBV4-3	CASSPTSSYNEQFF	TGCGCCAGCAGCCCGACGAGCTCCTACAATGAGCAGTTCTTC
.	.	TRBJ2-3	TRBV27	CASRDISDTQYF	TGTGCCAGCAGGGACATCTCAGATACGCAGTATTTT
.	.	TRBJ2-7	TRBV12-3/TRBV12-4	CASSPIWPLEQYF	TGTGCCAGCAGTCCCATCTGGCCCCTGGAGCAGTACTTC
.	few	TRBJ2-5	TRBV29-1	CSVEDLTTPGPQETQYF	TGCAGCGTTGAAGATCTTACTACTCCCGGGCCTCAAGAGACCCAGTACTTC
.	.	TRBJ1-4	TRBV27	CASSPWAGENEKLFF	TGTGCCAGCAGCCCATGGGCAGGGGAAAATGAAAAACTGTTTTTT
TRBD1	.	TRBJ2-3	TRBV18	CASSSTGITTDTQYF	TGTGCCAGCTCGTCGACAGGGATTACTACAGATACGCAGTATTTT
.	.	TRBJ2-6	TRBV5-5	CASSLWAGDTGANVLTF	TGTGCCAGCAGCTTGTGGGCAGGGGATACTGGGGCCAACGTCCTGACTTTC
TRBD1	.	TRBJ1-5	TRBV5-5	CASSGDRNQPQHF	TGTGCCAGCAGCGGGGACAGGAATCAGCCCCAGCATTTT
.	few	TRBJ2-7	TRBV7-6	CASSLSGVAAAYEQYF	TGTGCCAGCAGCTTATCTGGAGTAGCGGCCGCATACGAGCAGTACTTC
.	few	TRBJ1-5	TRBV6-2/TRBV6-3	CASSYQPGSVSNQPQHF	TGTGCCAGCAGTTACCAGCCAGGTTCAGTCTCCAATCAGCCCCAGCATTTT
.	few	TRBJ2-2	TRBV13	CASSSTGPRELFF	TGTGCCAGCAGTTCGACAGGCCCCCGGGAGCTGTTTTTT
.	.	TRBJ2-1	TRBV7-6	CASSRRRGSSYNEQFF	TGTGCCAGCAGCCGGCGCAGGGGAAGCTCCTACAATGAGCAGTTCTTC
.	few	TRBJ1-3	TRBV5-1	CASSLDHYGNTIYF	TGCGCCAGCAGCTTGGACCATTACGGAAACACCATATATTTT
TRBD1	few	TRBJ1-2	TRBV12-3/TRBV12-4	CASSLAGTGPGYTF	TGTGCCAGCAGTTTAGCCGGGACAGGGCCGGGCTACACCTTC
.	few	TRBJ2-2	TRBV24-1	CATSDWESGELFF	TGTGCCACCAGTGATTGGGAATCCGGGGAGCTGTTTTTT
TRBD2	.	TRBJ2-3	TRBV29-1	CSVIGLAVSDTQYF	TGCAGCGTTATAGGACTAGCGGTGTCAGATACGCAGTATTTT
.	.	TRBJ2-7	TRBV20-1	CSALPDSHSYEQYF	TGCAGTGCTCTCCCCGATTCTCATTCCTACGAGCAGTACTTC
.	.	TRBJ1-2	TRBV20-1	CSASWELENYGYTF	TGCAGTGCTAGTTGGGAGCTAGAAAACTATGGCTACACCTTC
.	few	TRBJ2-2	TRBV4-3	CASSQDRNAGELFF	TGCGCCAGCAGCCAAGATAGAAATGCCGGGGAGCTGTTTTTT
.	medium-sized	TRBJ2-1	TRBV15	CATSNRGSYNEQFF	TGTGCCACCAGCAATAGGGGATCCTACAATGAGCAGTTCTTC